This T cell receptor (beta chain) stems from a study of shared clonotypes between healthy human individuals. The V gene's germline CDR1 is WSHSY and CDR2 SAAADI. V was clipped by 3 bases and J by 9 bases, with 12 bases between them. The CDR3 has 13 residues. Several immunoSEQ plates held equal portions of the genomic DNA taken from each subset. The assay was immunoSEQ multiplex PCR, and TCRdb's table has in-frame clones only and misses some. The sample lists around 1.6 million clones, 98% occurring once. Notes on this clone: The antigen is not known.

Notes on the study in general: Few donors restricted represented genetic and exposure-history diversity. Naive subsets generally had larger estimated richness than memory subsets. Non-shared clonotypes were found to have lower generation probabilities than the clonotypes that were shared by all four of the sorted-subset donors.

The specimen was naive CD4+ T cells sorted from blood. The subset here: CD45RA+ positively selected. The receptor was isolated from a man aged 25-40 years in good health. The chain uses TRBV10-2 and TRBJ2-1, with D perhaps TRBD2 (5 bases). CDR3 DNA: TGCGCCAGCAGTGACCGACCACTAGTTGAGCAGTTCTTC. Translating it yields CASSDRPLVEQFF.